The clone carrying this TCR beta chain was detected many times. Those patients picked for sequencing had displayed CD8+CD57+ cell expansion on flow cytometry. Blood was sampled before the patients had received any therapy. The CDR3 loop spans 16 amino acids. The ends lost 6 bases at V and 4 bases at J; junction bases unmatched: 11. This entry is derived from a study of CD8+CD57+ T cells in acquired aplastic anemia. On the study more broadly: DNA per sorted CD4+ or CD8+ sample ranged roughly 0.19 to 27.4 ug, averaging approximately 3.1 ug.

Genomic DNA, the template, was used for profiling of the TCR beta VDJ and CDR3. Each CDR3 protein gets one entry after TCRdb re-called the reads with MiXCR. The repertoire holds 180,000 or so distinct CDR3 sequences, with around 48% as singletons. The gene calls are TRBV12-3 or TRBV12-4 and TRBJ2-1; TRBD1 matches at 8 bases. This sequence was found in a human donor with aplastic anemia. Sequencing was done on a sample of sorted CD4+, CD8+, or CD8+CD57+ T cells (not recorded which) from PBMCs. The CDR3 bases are TGTGCCAGCAGACCCAGACAGGGGATGACGTACAATGAGCAGTTCTTC. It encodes CASRPRQGMTYNEQFF.